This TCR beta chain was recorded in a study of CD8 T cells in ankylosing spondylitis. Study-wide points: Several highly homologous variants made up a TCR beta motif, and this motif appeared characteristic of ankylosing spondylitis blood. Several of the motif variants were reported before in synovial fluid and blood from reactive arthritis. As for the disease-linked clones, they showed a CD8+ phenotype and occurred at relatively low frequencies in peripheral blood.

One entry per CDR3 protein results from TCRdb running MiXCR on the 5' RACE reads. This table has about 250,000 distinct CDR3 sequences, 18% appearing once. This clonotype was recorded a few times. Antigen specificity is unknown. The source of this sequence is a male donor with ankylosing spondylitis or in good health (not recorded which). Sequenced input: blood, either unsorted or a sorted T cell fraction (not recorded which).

CDR3 residues: CASSYAEVSEQFF. The DNA for the CDR3 is TGTGCCAGCAGTTACGCCGAAGTGAGTGAGCAGTTCTTC. The chain has TRBV6-5 and TRBJ2-1; D gene ambiguous. V lost 2 bases to trimming and J lost 9 bases, with 11 bases between them. Germline assignment: CDR1 MNHEY and CDR2 SVGAGI. This CDR3 comprises 13 residues.